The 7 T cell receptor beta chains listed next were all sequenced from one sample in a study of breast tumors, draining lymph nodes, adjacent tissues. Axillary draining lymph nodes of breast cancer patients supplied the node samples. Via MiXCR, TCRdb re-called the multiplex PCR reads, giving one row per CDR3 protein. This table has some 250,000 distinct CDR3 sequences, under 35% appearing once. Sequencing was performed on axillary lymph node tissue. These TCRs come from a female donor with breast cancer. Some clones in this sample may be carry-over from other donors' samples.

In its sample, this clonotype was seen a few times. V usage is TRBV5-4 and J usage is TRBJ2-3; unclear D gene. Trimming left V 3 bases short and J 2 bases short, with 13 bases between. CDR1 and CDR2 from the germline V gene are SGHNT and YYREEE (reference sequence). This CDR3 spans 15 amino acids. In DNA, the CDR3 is TGTGCCAGCAGCTCCTGGACCTCCGTCACAGATACGCAGTATTTT. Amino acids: CASSSWTSVTDTQYF.

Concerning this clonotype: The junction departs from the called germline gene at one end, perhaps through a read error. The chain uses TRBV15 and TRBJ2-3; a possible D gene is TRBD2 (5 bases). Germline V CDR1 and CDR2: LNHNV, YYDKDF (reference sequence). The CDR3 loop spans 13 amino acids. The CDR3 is CAASGTAADTQYF. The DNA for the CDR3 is TGTGCCGCCAGCGGAACCGCCGCAGATACGCAGTATTTT.

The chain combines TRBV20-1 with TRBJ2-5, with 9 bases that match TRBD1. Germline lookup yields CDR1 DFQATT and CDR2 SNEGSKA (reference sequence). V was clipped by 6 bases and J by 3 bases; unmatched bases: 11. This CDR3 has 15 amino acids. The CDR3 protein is CSANPGQGGKETQYF. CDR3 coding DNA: TGCAGTGCCAACCCGGGACAGGGTGGCAAAGAGACCCAGTACTTC.

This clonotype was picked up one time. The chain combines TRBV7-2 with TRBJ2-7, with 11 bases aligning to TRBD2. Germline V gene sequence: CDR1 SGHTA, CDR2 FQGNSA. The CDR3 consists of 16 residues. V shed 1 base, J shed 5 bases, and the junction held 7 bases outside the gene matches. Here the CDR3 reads CASSLELAGAGNEQYF. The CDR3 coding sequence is TGTGCCAGCAGCTTAGAACTAGCGGGAGCGGGCAACGAGCAGTACTTC.

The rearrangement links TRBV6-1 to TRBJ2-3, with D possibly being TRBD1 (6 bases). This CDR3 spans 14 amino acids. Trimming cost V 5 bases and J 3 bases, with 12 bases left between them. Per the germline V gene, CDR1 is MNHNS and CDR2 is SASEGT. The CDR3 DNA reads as TGTGCCAGCAGTCAACAGGGAGATACAGATACGCAGTATTTT. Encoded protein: CASSQQGDTDTQYF.

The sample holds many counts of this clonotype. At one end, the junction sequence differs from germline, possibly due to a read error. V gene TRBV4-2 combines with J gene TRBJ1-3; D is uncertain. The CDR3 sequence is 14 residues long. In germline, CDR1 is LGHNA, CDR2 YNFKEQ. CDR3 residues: CASSLGTSGNTIYF. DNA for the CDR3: TGCGCCAGCAGCTTGGGCACCTCTGGAAACACCATATATTTT.

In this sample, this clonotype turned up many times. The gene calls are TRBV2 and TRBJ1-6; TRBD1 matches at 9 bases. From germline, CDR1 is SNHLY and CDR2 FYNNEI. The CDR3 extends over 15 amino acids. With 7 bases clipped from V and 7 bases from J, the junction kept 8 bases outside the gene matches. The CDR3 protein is CASNEQGATNSPLHF. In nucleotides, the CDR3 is TGTGCCAGCAACGAACAGGGGGCGACGAATTCACCCCTCCACTTT.